This T cell receptor beta chain was sequenced for a study of blood T cell repertoires in COVID-19. Whole-study context: Sites in the United States, Italy and Spain provided acute and convalescent COVID-19 samples.

Study processing details: Amplification of reference gene primers provided the estimated nucleated cell counts. TCRdb keeps only in-frame clones here, not all; method: immunoSEQ multiplex PCR. For V, J and clone size, that table is used; D and trimming come from the DNA. The sample contains approximately 140,000 clones, roughly 84% of which appear only once. This CDR3 has 15 amino acids. Unmatched junction bases numbered 2, after V lost 1 base and J lost 10 bases. The germline CDR1 and CDR2 sequences are SGHTA and FQGNSA. The gene calls are TRBV7-2 and TRBJ2-1; 15 positions match TRBD2. This clonotype was sampled from a woman aged 80 or over with acute or convalescent COVID-19. The sample consisted of peripheral blood. The CDR3 DNA reads TGTGCCAGCAGCTTAGGGACTAGCGGGAGGGGGGAGCAGTTCTTC. Protein: CASSLGTSGRGEQFF. Full variable domain (rest looked up from reference TRBV7-2 and TRBJ2-1): GAGVSQSPSNKVTEKGKDVELRCDPISGHTALYWYRQSLGQGLEFLIYFQGNSAPDKSGLPSDRFSAERTGGSVSTLTIQRTQQEDSAVYLCASSLGTSGRGEQFFGPGTRLTVL.